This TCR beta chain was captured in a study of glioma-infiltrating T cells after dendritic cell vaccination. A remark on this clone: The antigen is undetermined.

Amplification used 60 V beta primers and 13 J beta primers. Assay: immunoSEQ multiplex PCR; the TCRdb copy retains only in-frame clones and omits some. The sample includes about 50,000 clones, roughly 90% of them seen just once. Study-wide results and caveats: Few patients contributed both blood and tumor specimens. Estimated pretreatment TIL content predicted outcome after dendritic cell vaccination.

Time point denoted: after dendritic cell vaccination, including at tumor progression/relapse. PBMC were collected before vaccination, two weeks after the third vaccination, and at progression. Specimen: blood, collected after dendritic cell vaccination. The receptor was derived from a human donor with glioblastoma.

CDR3 nucleotides: TGTGCCAGCAGCTTTTTTTACACAGATACGCAGTATTTT. Protein: CASSFFYTDTQYF. The rearrangement uses TRBV5-4 and TRBJ2-3; D is undetermined. The CDR3 extends over 13 amino acids. Germline V gives CDR1 SGHNT, CDR2 YYREEE (reference sequence). The germline V and J ends were trimmed by 2 bases and 2 bases, with 6 bases remaining between them.